Below, 26 T cell receptor beta chains from the same sample are listed, as sequenced in a study of T cells in Graves' hyperthyroidism and ophthalmopathy. TCR beta CDR3 regions were amplified from RNA transcripts. HTBI primers were the set used in a first-round RT-PCR of the TCR CDR3. Each CDR3 protein is one row after TCRdb ran MiXCR on the multiplex PCR reads. The profile shows 640,000 or so distinct CDR3 sequences, under 15% of them singletons. Sequencing was carried out using blood. These receptor sequences come from a woman in her thirties or forties with Graves' ophthalmopathy.

The chain combines TRBV4-3 with TRBJ2-7, with 7 bases identical to TRBD2. Germline loops: CDR1 LGHNA, CDR2 YSLEER. The CDR3 runs to 15 residues. Losses at the gene ends were 0 bases for V and 5 bases for J; bases not matched to a gene: 7. CDR3 sequence (DNA): TGCGCCAGCAGCCAAGATTGGGGGGAGGGAAACGAGCAGTACTTC. Translation: CASSQDWGEGNEQYF.

The genes are TRBV6-1 and TRBJ2-5, with unresolved D. This CDR3 comprises 13 residues. CDR1 is MNHNS and CDR2 is SASEGT in the germline V gene. Trimming left V 6 bases short and J 5 bases short, with 13 bases between. The CDR3 bases are TGTGCCAGCAGGGACCCAAGAAGCGAGACCCAGTACTTC. Residues: CASRDPRSETQYF.

V gene TRBV6-2 or TRBV6-3 combines with J gene TRBJ1-1; possibly TRBD1 for D (5 bases). V lost 5 bases and J lost 1, with 20 bases in between. The CDR3 spans 17 residues. CDR1 MNHEY and CDR2 SVGEGT come from the germline V gene. This chain's CDR3 is CASSLYRQPRGNTEAFF. As DNA, the CDR3 is TGTGCCAGCAGTCTCTATCGACAGCCCCGGGGGAACACTGAAGCTTTCTTT.

This clonotype showed up many times. This chain joins TRBV2 and TRBJ2-7; D perhaps matches TRBD1 (5 bases). Trimming took off 7 bases at V and 6 bases at J, with 19 bases between the two ends. This CDR3 has 14 residues. CDR1 and CDR2 (germline): SNHLY, FYNNEI. The DNA of the CDR3 is TGTGCCAGCACTCCTAGGGGCAGTAGGTTCGAGCAGTACTTC. Translating gives CASTPRGSRFEQYF.

This clonotype appeared many times. This rearrangement joins TRBV2 to TRBJ2-5; D may match TRBD1 or TRBD2 (5 bases each). V was clipped by 6 bases and J by 3 bases, with 11 bases between them. CDR3 length equals 13 residues. The germline gives CDR1 SNHLY, CDR2 FYNNEI. CDR3 region: CASSTGAKETQYF. CDR3 nucleotide sequence: TGTGCCAGCAGCACCGGGGCGAAAGAGACCCAGTACTTC.

This chain joins TRBV12-3 or TRBV12-4 and TRBJ1-2; 8 positions agree with TRBD1. Germline trimming cut 5 bases from V and 7 bases from J; bases unmatched to any gene: 9. CDR3 length: 14 amino acids. CDR3 amino acids: CASSTQGGLIGYTF. In nucleotides, the CDR3 is TGTGCCAGCAGTACACAGGGGGGGCTGATTGGCTACACCTTC.

This clonotype has a count of ten or more. The chain has TRBV2 and TRBJ2-2, with 14 bases lining up with TRBD2. Germline lookup yields CDR1 SNHLY and CDR2 FYNNEI. With V trimmed by 1 base and J by 5 bases, 3 bases remained unmatched. This CDR3 contains 17 residues. The CDR3 bases are TGTGCCAGCAGTGAAGGACTAGCGGGAGGGCCAACCGGGGAGCTGTTTTTT. Translation gives CASSEGLAGGPTGELFF.

The rearrangement uses TRBV20-1 and TRBJ2-7; 9 nucleotides agree with TRBD2. Germline assignment: CDR1 DFQATT and CDR2 SNEGSKA (reference sequence). V dropped 4 bases and J dropped 1; count of bases not matched to a gene: 8. This CDR3 is built from 15 residues. The CDR3, as DNA: TGCAGTGCTAATGAATGGACTAGCGCTTCCTACGAGCAGTACTTC. It codes for CSANEWTSASYEQYF.

This clonotype has at least ten counts. The V and J genes are TRBV28 and TRBJ1-1; D unresolved. This CDR3 has 12 residues. Germline values: CDR1 MDHEN, CDR2 SYDVKM. V dropped 6 bases and J dropped 4 bases, with 9 bases sitting between them. CDR3 sequence: CASRRASTEAFF. CDR3 sequence (DNA): TGTGCCAGCAGGCGGGCGAGCACTGAAGCTTTCTTT. The full variable domain, in which reference TRBV28 and TRBJ1-1 provide the parts outside the CDR3, is DVKVTQSSRYLVKRTGEKVFLECVQDMDHENMFWYRQDPGLGLRLIYFSYDVKMKEKGDIPEGYSVSREKKERFSLILESASTNQTSMYLCASRRASTEAFFGQGTRLTVV.

This clonotype was counted ten times or more. V and J are TRBV6-1 and TRBJ1-2; tentatively, D is TRBD1 (5 bases). This CDR3 is 13 amino acids long. Germline-derived CDR1 and CDR2 are MNHNS and SASEGT. Trimming pared 6 bases from V and 6 bases from J, leaving 14 bases between. The DNA of the CDR3 is TGTGCCAGCAGCCGAAGATTAGGGGATGGCTACACCTTC. This sequence encodes CASSRRLGDGYTF.

This clonotype was counted at least ten times. The V and J genes are TRBV6-5 and TRBJ2-7; 7 bases map to TRBD2. CDR1 is MNHEY, CDR2 SVGAGI, per germline. V was pared by 6 bases and J by 6 bases, with 20 bases of the junction left unmatched. There are 17 residues in the CDR3. CDR3 in amino acids: CASSGWGVGGSGGEQYF. The CDR3 DNA reads TGTGCCAGCAGCGGTTGGGGAGTGGGCGGGAGCGGTGGCGAGCAGTACTTC.

This clonotype has a count of ten or more. The chain employs TRBV12-3 or TRBV12-4 and TRBJ1-3; perhaps TRBD1 as D (5 bases). V was trimmed by 5 bases and J by 6 bases, leaving 14 bases between them. This CDR3 is 14 amino acids long. CDR3 residues: CASSPGYSENTIYF. DNA for the CDR3: TGTGCCAGCAGTCCAGGGTACAGCGAAAACACCATATATTTT.

This clonotype has a count of ten or more. The rearrangement uses TRBV27 and TRBJ1-1; D unclear. Per the germline V gene, CDR1 is MNHEY and CDR2 is SMNVEV (reference sequence). V lost 4 bases, J lost 9 bases, and 9 bases lay in between. This CDR3 has 11 amino acids. The CDR3 sequence: CASSSLTQAFF. The CDR3 nucleotides are TGTGCCAGCAGTTCCTTGACCCAAGCTTTCTTT.

This clonotype was seen more than once but under ten times. The CDR3 protein is CASSLPRGPLTYEQYF. DNA of the CDR3: TGTGCCAGCAGCCTCCCCAGGGGGCCTCTTACCTACGAGCAGTACTTC. The gene calls are TRBV5-6 and TRBJ2-7; 8 positions agree with TRBD1. The CDR3 consists of 16 residues. Germline V lookup: CDR1 SGHDT, CDR2 YYEEEE. The V gene end was trimmed by 4 bases and the J gene end by 2 bases; junction bases not matched to a gene: 11.

This clonotype occurred many times. The chain couples TRBV6-6 to TRBJ1-1; D is unclear. The V gene's germline CDR1 is MNHNY and CDR2 SVGAGI (reference sequence). This CDR3 has 13 amino acids. With 6 bases removed from V and 6 bases from J, the gap between germline ends came to 14 bases. In DNA, the CDR3 is TGTGCCAGCAGATCTAGCTTCGGTGCTGAAGCTTTCTTT. It specifies CASRSSFGAEAFF.

The gene calls are TRBV29-1 and TRBJ2-2; D not resolved. Germline-derived CDR1 and CDR2 are SQVTM and ANQGSEA. The length of the CDR3 is 12 residues. V lost 6 bases and J 3 bases, leaving 8 bases between the germline ends. This chain's CDR3 is CSVERYTGELFF. CDR3 bases: TGCAGCGTAGAACGGTACACCGGGGAGCTGTTTTTT.

This clonotype was seen only once. The V call is TRBV6-5, the J call TRBJ1-1; D is unclear. This CDR3 has 15 amino acids. The germline V gene has CDR1 MNHEY and CDR2 SVGAGI. Trimming took off 0 bases at V and 3 bases at J, with 11 bases between the two ends. CDR3 nucleotides: TGTGCCAGCAGTTACTCCAGGATAGTAGACACTGAAGCTTTCTTT. This encodes CASSYSRIVDTEAFF.

The chain couples TRBV20-1 to TRBJ2-5; the D gene is possibly TRBD2 (5 bases). The germline CDR1 and CDR2 sequences are DFQATT and SNEGSKA (reference sequence). The V and J ends lost 0 bases and 0 bases respectively, with 14 bases between them. This CDR3 is built from 16 residues. The CDR3 DNA follows: TGCAGTGCTAGAGATCTTAGCGAGAGCTACCAAGAGACCCAGTACTTC. This encodes CSARDLSESYQETQYF.

This clonotype was seen many times. CDR3 in amino acids: CATLGLETLGYTF. Here the CDR3 DNA reads TGTGCCACGTTGGGGCTGGAGACGTTAGGCTACACCTTC. The chain carries TRBV28 and TRBJ1-2; D perhaps matches TRBD1 (5 bases). Trimming removed 10 bases at V and 8 bases at J, with 20 bases between. The CDR3 is 13 amino acids. The germline gives CDR1 MDHEN, CDR2 SYDVKM.

Many counts were recorded for this clonotype. This chain joins TRBV6-2 or TRBV6-3 and TRBJ2-5; D gene unclear. This CDR3 has 14 residues. Trimming removed 2 bases at V and 3 bases at J, with 10 bases between. Germline V gene data show CDR1 as MNHEY and CDR2 as SVGEGT. CDR3 nucleotides: TGTGCCAGCAGTTACGTCCCGACCGAAGAGACCCAGTACTTC. Its translation: CASSYVPTEETQYF.

V and J are TRBV19 and TRBJ2-7, with D possibly being TRBD2 (5 bases). The CDR3 runs to 14 residues. The germline V gene encodes CDR1 LNHDA and CDR2 SQIVND (reference sequence). V gave up 5 bases and J gave up 1 base, with 12 bases separating them. The CDR3 reads CASSQIGISYEQYF. The DNA of the CDR3 is TGTGCCAGTAGTCAAATCGGGATTTCCTACGAGCAGTACTTC.

This clonotype has at least ten counts. J is TRBJ1-2 and V is TRBV28, with D hard to call. V dropped 5 bases and J dropped 8 bases, with 18 bases sitting between them. The CDR3 has 14 amino acids. Germline lookup yields CDR1 MDHEN and CDR2 SYDVKM. In DNA, the CDR3 is TGTGCCAGCAGTCTCCTACAGTTGGATGGCGGCTACACCTTC. Translated, it gives CASSLLQLDGGYTF.

This rearrangement joins TRBV7-9 to TRBJ1-1; D is unclear. V was pared by 5 bases and J by 4 bases, with 11 bases between. CDR3 length equals 13 residues. Germline CDR1 SEHNR, CDR2 FQNEAQ (reference sequence). The CDR3 spells CASSPDGLTEAFF. The CDR3, as DNA: TGTGCCAGCAGCCCGGACGGACTCACTGAAGCTTTCTTT.

This clonotype occurred many times. J is TRBJ2-7 and V is TRBV2, with unresolved D. The CDR3 length is 13 residues. CDR1 SNHLY and CDR2 FYNNEI come from the germline V gene. V lost 6 bases, J lost 2 bases, and 11 bases lay in between. CDR3 residues: CASRVGAPYEQYF. CDR3 DNA sequence: TGTGCCAGCAGAGTAGGAGCCCCCTACGAGCAGTACTTC.

This clonotype came up many times. The junction shows a germline mismatch at one end, possibly a read error. This chain joins TRBV27 and TRBJ2-7, with D unresolved. The germline V gene encodes CDR1 MNHEY and CDR2 SMNVEV (reference sequence). The CDR3 loop spans 15 amino acids. For the CDR3, the DNA is TGTGCCAGCCGTTTGGGGATAGCATCTCTGGACGAGCAGTACTTC. Translation: CASRLGIASLDEQYF.

This clonotype was seen ten or more times. This chain links TRBV28 with TRBJ2-2; 13 positions agree with TRBD2. With 7 bases clipped from V and 7 bases from J, the junction kept 12 bases outside the gene matches. CDR1 and CDR2 (germline): MDHEN, SYDVKM. This CDR3 has 17 residues. CDR3 protein: CASITETSGRAGGELFF. As DNA, the CDR3 is TGTGCCAGCATTACCGAAACTAGCGGGAGGGCCGGCGGGGAGCTGTTTTTT.